The subject of this entry is one TCR beta chain. Antigen unknown. The data belong to a study of cytomegalovirus exposure and HLA in healthy donors. Study-wide points: According to reports, the classifier identified cytomegalovirus status with high specificity and sensitivity.

Generated by immunoSEQ multiplex PCR, the TCRdb table keeps only in-frame clones and is missing some. The data contain tens of thousands of clones, around nine tenths of them singletons. The TCR sequence derives from a man in his late teens or twenties in good health and CMV-seronegative. The sequenced material came from PBMCs.

DNA of the CDR3: TGTGCCAGCAGCGGACAGGGCTTGACCGGGGAGCTGTTTTTT. It translates to CASSGQGLTGELFF. The chain uses TRBV11-2 and TRBJ2-2; TRBD1 agrees at 8 bases. This CDR3 contains 14 residues. J lost 5 bases, V lost 5 bases, and 4 bases had no gene match. Per the germline V gene, CDR1 is SGHAT and CDR2 is FQNNGV.